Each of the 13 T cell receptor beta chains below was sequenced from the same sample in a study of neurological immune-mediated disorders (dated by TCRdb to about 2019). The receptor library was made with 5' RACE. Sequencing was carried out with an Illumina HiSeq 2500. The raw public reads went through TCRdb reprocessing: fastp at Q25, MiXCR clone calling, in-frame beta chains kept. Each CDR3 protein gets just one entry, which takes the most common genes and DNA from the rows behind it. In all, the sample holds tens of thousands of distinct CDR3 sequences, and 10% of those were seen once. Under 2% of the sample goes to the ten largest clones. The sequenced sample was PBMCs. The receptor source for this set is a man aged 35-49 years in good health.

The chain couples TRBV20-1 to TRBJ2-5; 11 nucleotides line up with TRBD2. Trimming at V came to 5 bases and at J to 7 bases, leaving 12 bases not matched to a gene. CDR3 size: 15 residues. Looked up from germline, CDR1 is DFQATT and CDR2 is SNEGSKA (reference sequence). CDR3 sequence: CSADPTSGVLGTQYF. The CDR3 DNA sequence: TGCAGTGCTGACCCGACTAGCGGGGTACTGGGGACCCAGTACTTC.

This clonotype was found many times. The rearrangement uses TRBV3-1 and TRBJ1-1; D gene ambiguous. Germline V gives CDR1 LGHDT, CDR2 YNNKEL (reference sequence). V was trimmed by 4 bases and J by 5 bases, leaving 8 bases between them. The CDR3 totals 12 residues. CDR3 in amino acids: CASSPGWTEAFF. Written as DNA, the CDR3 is TGTGCCAGCAGCCCCGGGTGGACTGAAGCTTTCTTT.

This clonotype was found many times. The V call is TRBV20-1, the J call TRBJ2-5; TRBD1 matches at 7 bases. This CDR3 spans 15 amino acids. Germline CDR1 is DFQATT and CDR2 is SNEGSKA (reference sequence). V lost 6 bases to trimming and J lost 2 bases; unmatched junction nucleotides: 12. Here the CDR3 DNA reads TGCAGTGCCCAACAGGGGTCCAAGAGGCAAGAGACCCAGTACTTC. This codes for CSAQQGSKRQETQYF.

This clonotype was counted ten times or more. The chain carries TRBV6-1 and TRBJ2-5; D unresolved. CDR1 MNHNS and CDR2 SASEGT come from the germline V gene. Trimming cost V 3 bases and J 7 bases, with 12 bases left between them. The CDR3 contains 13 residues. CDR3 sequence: CASSDLVDRTQYF. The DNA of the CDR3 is TGTGCCAGCAGTGACCTAGTGGATCGGACCCAGTACTTC.

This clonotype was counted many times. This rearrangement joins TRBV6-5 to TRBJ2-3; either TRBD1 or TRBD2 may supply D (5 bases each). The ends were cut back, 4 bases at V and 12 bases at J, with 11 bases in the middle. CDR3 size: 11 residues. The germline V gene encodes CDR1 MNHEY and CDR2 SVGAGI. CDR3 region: CASSSPGAQYF. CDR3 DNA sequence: TGTGCCAGCAGTTCCCCCGGGGCCCAGTATTTT.

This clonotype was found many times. The CDR3 protein is CASSSLAGGSTDTQYF. In DNA, the CDR3 is TGTGCCAGCAGCTCCTTAGCGGGAGGGAGCACAGATACGCAGTATTTT. The rearrangement uses TRBV5-5 and TRBJ2-3; 11 nucleotides line up with TRBD2. The CDR3 extends over 16 amino acids. From germline, CDR1 is SGHKS and CDR2 YYEKEE (reference sequence). After removal of 3 bases from V and 0 bases from J, the junction contained 3 bases not matched to a gene.

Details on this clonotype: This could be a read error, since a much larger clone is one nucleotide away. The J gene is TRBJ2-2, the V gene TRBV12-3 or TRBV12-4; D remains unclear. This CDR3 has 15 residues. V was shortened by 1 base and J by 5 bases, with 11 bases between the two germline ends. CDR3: CASSLVPFRTGELFF. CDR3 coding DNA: TGTGCCAGCAGTTTAGTCCCTTTCCGGACCGGGGAGCTGTTTTTT.

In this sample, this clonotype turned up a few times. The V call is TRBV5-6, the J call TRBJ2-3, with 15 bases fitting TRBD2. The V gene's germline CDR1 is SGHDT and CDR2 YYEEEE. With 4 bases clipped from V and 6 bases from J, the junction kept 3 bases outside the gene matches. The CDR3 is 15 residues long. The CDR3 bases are TGTGCCAGCAGCACCGGACTAGCGGGGGGGGATACGCAGTATTTT. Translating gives CASSTGLAGGDTQYF.

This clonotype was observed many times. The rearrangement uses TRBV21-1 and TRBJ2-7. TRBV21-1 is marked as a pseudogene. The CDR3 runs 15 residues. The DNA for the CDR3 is TGTGCCAGCAGCAAACCGCCAAGACGACACTACGAGCAGTACTTC. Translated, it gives CASSKPPRRHYEQYF.

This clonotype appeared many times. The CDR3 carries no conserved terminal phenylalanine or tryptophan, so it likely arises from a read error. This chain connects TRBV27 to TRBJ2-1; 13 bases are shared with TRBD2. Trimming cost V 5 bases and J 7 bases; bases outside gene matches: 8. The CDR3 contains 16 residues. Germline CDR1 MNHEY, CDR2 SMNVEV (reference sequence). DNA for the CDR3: TGTGCCAGCAGTAAACTAGCGGGAGGGGTTAGGAATGAGCAGTTCTCC. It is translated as CASSKLAGGVRNEQFS.

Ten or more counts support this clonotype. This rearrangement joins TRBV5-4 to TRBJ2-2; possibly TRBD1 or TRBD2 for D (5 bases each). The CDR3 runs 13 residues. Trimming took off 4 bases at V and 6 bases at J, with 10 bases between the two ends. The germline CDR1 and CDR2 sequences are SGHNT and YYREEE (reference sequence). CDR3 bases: TGTGCCAGCAGCGGGGGACCATCCGGGGAGCTGTTTTTT. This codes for CASSGGPSGELFF.

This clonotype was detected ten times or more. CDR3 region: CASSVGRVKGVYEQFF. The DNA for the CDR3 is TGTGCCAGCAGCGTAGGGAGGGTAAAAGGGGTCTATGAGCAGTTCTTC. The gene calls are TRBV9 and TRBJ2-1; D is possibly TRBD2 (6 bases). The CDR3 is 16 residues long. Germline V gives CDR1 SGDLS, CDR2 YYNGEE. Trimming left V 0 bases short and J 8 bases short, with 18 bases between. The complete variable domain, with remaining parts taken from reference TRBV9 and TRBJ2-1, reads DSGVTQTPKHLITATGQRVTLRCSPRSGDLSVYWYQQSLDQGLQFLIQYYNGEERAKGNILERFSAQQFPDLHSELNLSSLELGDSALYFCASSVGRVKGVYEQFFGPGTRLTVL.

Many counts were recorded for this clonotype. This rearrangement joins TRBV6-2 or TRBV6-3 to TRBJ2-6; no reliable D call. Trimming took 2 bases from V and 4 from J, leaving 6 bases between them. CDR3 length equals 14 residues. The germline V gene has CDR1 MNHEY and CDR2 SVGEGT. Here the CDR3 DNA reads TGTGCCAGCAGTTACCGGAGCGGGGCCAACGTCCTGACTTTC. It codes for CASSYRSGANVLTF.